This TCR beta chain was recorded in a study of CD8 T cells in Susac syndrome. Sequencing targeted TCR beta in blood CD8+ and CD4+ T cells. Stable or active relapsing-remitting multiple sclerosis, untreated and meeting revised McDonald criteria, defined the controls. While CD8+ and CD4+ T cells were isolated negatively, TEMRA cells were enriched by FACS. Random hexamers primed reverse transcription of 0.5 to 1 ug RNA. Amplification of TCR beta CDR3 by immunoSEQ multiplex PCR spanned 54 Vbeta and 13 Jbeta. TCRdb itself ran the immunoSEQ multiplex PCR reads through MiXCR, one entry per CDR3 protein. The sample has some 300,000 distinct CDR3 sequences, approximately 85% seen once. V was clipped by 0 bases and J by 9 bases, with 13 bases between them. Germline V gene sequence: CDR1 GTSNPN, CDR2 SVGIG (reference sequence). The CDR3 covers 13 residues.

Sequenced input: CD8+ T cells from PBMCs. The receptor was derived from a human donor with multiple sclerosis. The chain employs TRBV30 and TRBJ2-3, with D possibly TRBD2 on 5 matching bases. CDR3 nucleotides: TGTGCCTGGAGTGTACTTGTGGAGGCGACGCAGTATTTT. Translating it yields CAWSVLVEATQYF.